These T cell receptor beta chains were read from a single sample in a study of cytomegalovirus exposure and HLA in healthy donors. Using immunoSEQ multiplex PCR, the repertoire was profiled, and TCRdb retains in-frame clones only, with some absent. The table shows about 100,000 clones, with roughly 75% occurring only once. Material: PBMCs. Receptors originate from a male donor in good health and CMV-seropositive. Both conserved end residues are part of each CDR3. The D gene is left open where the match is weak. Where a row states a size, it is once, few, many or the class of an expanded clone; other rows omit it.

j_gene	d_gene	abundance	v_gene	CDR3nt	CDR3aa
TRBJ1-1	.	.	TRBV29-1	TGCAGCGTGGATCGGACATTCAGGGGCACTGAAGCTTTCTTT	CSVDRTFRGTEAFF
TRBJ2-7	TRBD1	.	TRBV27	TGTGCCAGCGCCGAGTGGGACAGACTCTCCTACGAGCAGTACTTC	CASAEWDRLSYEQYF
TRBJ1-1	TRBD1	.	TRBV7-9	TGTGCCAGCAGGGACAGGGAAGGGACTGAAGCTTTCTTT	CASRDREGTEAFF
TRBJ1-3	.	.	TRBV5-4	TGTGCCAGCAGCCTGCGAACTGGAAACACCATATATTTT	CASSLRTGNTIYF
TRBJ1-4	.	.	TRBV19	TGTGCCAGTAGTATATTGGGGGCGAATGAAAAACTGTTTTTT	CASSILGANEKLFF
TRBJ1-2	.	.	TRBV7-2	TGTGCCAGCAGCACCGGGACAACAAATAACTATGGCTACACCTTC	CASSTGTTNNYGYTF
TRBJ1-2	.	medium-sized	TRBV6-5	TGTGCCAGCAGCCTCCTGGGGGGAAGGGAATATGGCTACACCTTC	CASSLLGGREYGYTF
TRBJ2-7	.	once	TRBV10-3	TGTGCCATCTACGGGGTGCGAACGTACGAGCAGTACTTC	CAIYGVRTYEQYF
TRBJ2-7	TRBD2	once	TRBV19	TGTGCCAGTAGTACGGGGGGACCCCTCGGCGAGCAGTACTTC	CASSTGGPLGEQYF
TRBJ2-7	TRBD1	.	TRBV7-2	TGTGCCAGCATCCAAGACAGGGGAGACTACGAGCAGTACTTC	CASIQDRGDYEQYF
TRBJ1-3	.	.	TRBV29-1	TGCAGCGTCGAGGCAACGTCTGGAAACACCATATATTTT	CSVEATSGNTIYF
TRBJ1-2	.	once	TRBV30	TGTGCCTGGAGTGCCCCTGAAAGGGAGGGCTATGGCTACACCTTC	CAWSAPEREGYGYTF
TRBJ1-4	.	.	TRBV27	TGTGCCAGTACTTCCGGGTTTAATAATGAAAAACTGTTTTTT	CASTSGFNNEKLFF
TRBJ2-1	TRBD2	many	TRBV5-1	TGCGCCAGCATCTGGGGCGGGGGGGGTAACGATGAGCAGTTCTTC	CASIWGGGGNDEQFF
TRBJ2-3	TRBD1	.	TRBV15	TGTGCCACACGAGCGGGACAGGGGGCCGCAGATACGCAGTATTTT	CATRAGQGAADTQYF
TRBJ1-1	TRBD1	once	TRBV19	TGTGCCAGTAGGGACAGGGATGTAACTGAAGCTTTCTTT	CASRDRDVTEAFF
TRBJ2-7	TRBD2	.	TRBV28	TGTGCCAGCAGTTTATCCCTAGCGGCCTACGAGCAGTACTTC	CASSLSLAAYEQYF
TRBJ1-2	.	.	TRBV6-5	TGTGCCAGCTTCGAGTCGTCGGGGTATGGCTACACCTTC	CASFESSGYGYTF
TRBJ1-2	.	.	TRBV11-2	TGTGCCAGCAGCCCCCAGTGGGCTGAAACTAACTATGGCTACACCTTC	CASSPQWAETNYGYTF
TRBJ2-7	.	.	TRBV4-1	TGCGCCAGCAGCCAAGTAGTTTCAGGGGCCTACGAGCAGTACTTC	CASSQVVSGAYEQYF
TRBJ2-2	TRBD1	few	TRBV5-4	TGTGCCAGCAGCTCGAGGACAGGGGTCGACACCGGGGAGCTGTTTTTT	CASSSRTGVDTGELFF
TRBJ1-1	.	.	TRBV5-1	TGCGCCAGCAGCTTGGCGAGGCATTCCCAGGGGATCACTGAAGCTTTCTTT	CASSLARHSQGITEAFF
TRBJ2-7	.	many	TRBV13	TGTGCCAGCAGCCACCGGGAGACAGGGAGCTCCTACGAGCAGTACTTC	CASSHRETGSSYEQYF
TRBJ2-7	TRBD1	.	TRBV7-9	TGTGCCAGCAGCTCCCGGGACAGCGCCTACGAGCAGTACTTC	CASSSRDSAYEQYF
TRBJ2-7	.	.	TRBV2	TGTGCCAGCGGAAACAGGGACGAGCAGTACTTC	CASGNRDEQYF
TRBJ2-5	TRBD1	.	TRBV5-4	TGTGCCAGCAGCTTGGCCCGGACAGGGAATGTCGAGACCCAGTACTTC	CASSLARTGNVETQYF
TRBJ2-1	.	.	TRBV7-9	TGTGCCAGCAGCTCAGTAAGAAATGAGCAGTTCTTC	CASSSVRNEQFF
TRBJ1-1	.	.	TRBV4-2	TGTGCCAGCAGCCAAGGCGAAAACACTGAAGCTTTCTTT	CASSQGENTEAFF
TRBJ2-1	TRBD2	.	TRBV9	TGTGCCAGCAGCGTAGCGGGGGGGCGGACCTACAATGAGCAGTTCTTC	CASSVAGGRTYNEQFF
TRBJ1-6	TRBD1	.	TRBV5-6	TGTGCCAGCAGCTGGGGACAGCCTACAGATTTCCTCCACTTT	CASSWGQPTDFLHF
TRBJ2-7	TRBD1	once	TRBV5-1	TGCGCCAGCAGCGGAAGGGGACAGGGGACCTACGAGCAGTACTTC	CASSGRGQGTYEQYF
TRBJ2-7	.	.	TRBV5-4	TGTGCCAGCAGCTTCGGCGGGGTCGACGAGCAGTACTTC	CASSFGGVDEQYF
TRBJ2-4	TRBD1	once	TRBV5-4	TGTGCCAGCAGCTTCTGGGACAGGGACGAGATTCAGTACTTC	CASSFWDRDEIQYF
TRBJ1-5	.	.	TRBV30	TGTGCCTGGAGTGTAATGTCTAATCAGCCCCAGCATTTT	CAWSVMSNQPQHF
TRBJ2-7	TRBD1	.	TRBV4-2	TGTGCCAGCAGCCAGGGGACAGTGACCTACGAGCAGTACTTC	CASSQGTVTYEQYF
TRBJ2-7	.	once	TRBV7-9	TGTGCCAGCAGCTTAGCGGGGGGGGGCACGACCTACGAGCAGTACTTC	CASSLAGGGTTYEQYF
TRBJ2-1	.	.	TRBV11-2	TGTGCCAGCAGCTTAGAGGGGGGGCTCTACAATGAGCAGTTCTTC	CASSLEGGLYNEQFF
TRBJ2-5	TRBD1	.	TRBV15	TGTGCCACCAGCGGAACTGTGACAGGGCAAGAGACCCAGTACTTC	CATSGTVTGQETQYF